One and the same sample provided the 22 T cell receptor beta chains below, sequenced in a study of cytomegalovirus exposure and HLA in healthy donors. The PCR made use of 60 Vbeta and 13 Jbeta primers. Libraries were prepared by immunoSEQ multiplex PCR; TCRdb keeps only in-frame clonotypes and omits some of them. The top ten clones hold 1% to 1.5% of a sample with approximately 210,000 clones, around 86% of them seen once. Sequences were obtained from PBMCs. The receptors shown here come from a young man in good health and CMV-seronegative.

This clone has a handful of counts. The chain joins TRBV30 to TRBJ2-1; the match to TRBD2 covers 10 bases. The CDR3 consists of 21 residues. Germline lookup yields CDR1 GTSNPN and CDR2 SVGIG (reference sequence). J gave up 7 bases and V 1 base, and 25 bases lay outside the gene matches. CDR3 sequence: CAWSGLILAGDEAKGFNEQFF. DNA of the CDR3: TGTGCCTGGAGTGGGCTTATTCTAGCGGGAGATGAAGCGAAGGGCTTTAATGAGCAGTTCTTC. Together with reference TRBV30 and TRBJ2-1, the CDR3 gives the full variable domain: SQTIHQWPATLVQPVGSPLSLECTVEGTSNPNLYWYRQAAGRGLQLLFYSVGIGQISSEVPQNLSASRPQDRQFILSSKKLLLSDSGFYLCAWSGLILAGDEAKGFNEQFFGPGTRLTVL.

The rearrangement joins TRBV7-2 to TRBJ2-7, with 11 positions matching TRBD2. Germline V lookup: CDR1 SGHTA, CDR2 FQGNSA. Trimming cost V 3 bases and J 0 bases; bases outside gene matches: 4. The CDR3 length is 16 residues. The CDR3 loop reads CASSFTSGGYSYEQYF. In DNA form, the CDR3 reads TGTGCCAGCAGCTTCACTAGCGGGGGTTACTCCTACGAGCAGTACTTC. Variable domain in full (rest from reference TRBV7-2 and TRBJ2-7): GAGVSQSPSNKVTEKGKDVELRCDPISGHTALYWYRQSLGQGLEFLIYFQGNSAPDKSGLPSDRFSAERTGGSVSTLTIQRTQQEDSAVYLCASSFTSGGYSYEQYFGPGTRLTVT.

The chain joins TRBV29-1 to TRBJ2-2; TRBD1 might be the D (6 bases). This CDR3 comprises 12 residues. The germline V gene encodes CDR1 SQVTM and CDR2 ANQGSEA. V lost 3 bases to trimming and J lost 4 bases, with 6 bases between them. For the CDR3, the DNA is TGCAGCGTTGACAGGGGCACCGGGGAGCTGTTTTTT. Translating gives CSVDRGTGELFF.

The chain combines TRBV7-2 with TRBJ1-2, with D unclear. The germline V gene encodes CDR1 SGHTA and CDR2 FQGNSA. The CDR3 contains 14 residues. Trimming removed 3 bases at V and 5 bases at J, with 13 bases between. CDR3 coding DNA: TGTGCCAGCAGCTTCAGTGCTGGAGGGTATGGCTACACCTTC. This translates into CASSFSAGGYGYTF.

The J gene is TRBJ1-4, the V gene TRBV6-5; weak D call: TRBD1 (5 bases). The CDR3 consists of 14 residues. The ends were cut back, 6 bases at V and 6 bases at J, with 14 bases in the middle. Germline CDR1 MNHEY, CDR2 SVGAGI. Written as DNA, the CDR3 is TGTGCCAGCAGAGAACACGGGGGATATGAAAAACTGTTTTTT. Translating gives CASREHGGYEKLFF.

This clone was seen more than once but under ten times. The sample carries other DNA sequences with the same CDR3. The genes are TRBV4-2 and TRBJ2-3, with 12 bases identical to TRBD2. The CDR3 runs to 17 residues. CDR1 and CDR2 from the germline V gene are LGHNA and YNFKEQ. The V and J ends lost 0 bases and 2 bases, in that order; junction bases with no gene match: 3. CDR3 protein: CASSQELAGGPTDTQYF. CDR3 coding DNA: TGTGCCAGCAGCCAAGAACTAGCGGGGGGTCCCACAGATACGCAGTATTTT.

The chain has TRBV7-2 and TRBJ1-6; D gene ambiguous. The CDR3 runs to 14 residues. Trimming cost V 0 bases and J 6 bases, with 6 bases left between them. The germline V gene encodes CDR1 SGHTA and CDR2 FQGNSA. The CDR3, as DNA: TGTGCCAGCAGCTTAGCTACACCTAATTCACCCCTCCACTTT. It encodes CASSLATPNSPLHF.

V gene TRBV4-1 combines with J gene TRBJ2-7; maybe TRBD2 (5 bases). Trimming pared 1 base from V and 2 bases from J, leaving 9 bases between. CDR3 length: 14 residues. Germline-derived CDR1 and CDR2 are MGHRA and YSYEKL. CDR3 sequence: CASSQVTTAYEQYF. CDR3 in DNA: TGCGCCAGCAGCCAAGTGACTACCGCCTACGAGCAGTACTTC.

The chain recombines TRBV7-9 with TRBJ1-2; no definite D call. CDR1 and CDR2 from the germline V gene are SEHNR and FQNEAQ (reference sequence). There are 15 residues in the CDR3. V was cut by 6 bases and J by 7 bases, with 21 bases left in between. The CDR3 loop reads CASRDEGSRSSGYTF. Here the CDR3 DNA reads TGTGCCAGCAGAGACGAGGGTTCCAGATCCTCTGGCTACACCTTC.

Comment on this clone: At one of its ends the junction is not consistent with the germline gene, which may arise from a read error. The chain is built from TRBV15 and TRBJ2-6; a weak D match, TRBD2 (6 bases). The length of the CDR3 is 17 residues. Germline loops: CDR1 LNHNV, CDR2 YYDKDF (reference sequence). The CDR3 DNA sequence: TGTGCCACCAGCAGAGGGTATTCGGGAGCTGGGGCCAACGGCCTGACTTTC. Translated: CATSRGYSGAGANGLTF. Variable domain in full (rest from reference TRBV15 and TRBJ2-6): DAMVIQNPRYQVTQFGKPVTLSCSQTLNHNVMYWYQQKSSQAPKLLFHYYDKDFNNEADTPDNFQSRRPNTSFCFLDIRSPGLGDTAMYLCATSRGYSGAGANGLTFGAGSRLTVL.

In DNA form, the CDR3 reads TGCGCCAGCAGCACTCCGGTAGGACAGGGGGCTAATGAGCAGTTCTTC. Translation: CASSTPVGQGANEQFF. The chain joins TRBV5-1 to TRBJ2-1; TRBD1 matches 11 bases. J lost 7 bases, V lost 4 bases, and 10 bases had no gene match. Germline V gives CDR1 SGHRS, CDR2 YFSETQ. This CDR3 contains 16 residues.

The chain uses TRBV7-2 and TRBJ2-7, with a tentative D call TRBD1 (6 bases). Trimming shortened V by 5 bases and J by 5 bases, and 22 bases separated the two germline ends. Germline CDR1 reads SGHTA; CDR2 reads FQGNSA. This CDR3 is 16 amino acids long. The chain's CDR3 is CASSPRTGQSLHEQYF. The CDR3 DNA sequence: TGTGCCAGCAGCCCCCGTACTGGACAGAGCTTGCACGAGCAGTACTTC.

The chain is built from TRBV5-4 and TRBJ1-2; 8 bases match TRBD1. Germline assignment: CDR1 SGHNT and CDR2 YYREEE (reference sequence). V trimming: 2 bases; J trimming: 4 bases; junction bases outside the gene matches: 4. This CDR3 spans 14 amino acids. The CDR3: CASSFGTGPYGYTF. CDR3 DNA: TGTGCCAGCAGCTTTGGGACAGGACCCTATGGCTACACCTTC.

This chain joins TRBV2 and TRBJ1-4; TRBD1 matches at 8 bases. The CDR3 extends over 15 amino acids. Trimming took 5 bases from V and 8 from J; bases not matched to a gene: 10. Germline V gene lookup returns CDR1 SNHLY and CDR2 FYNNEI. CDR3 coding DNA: TGTGCCAGCAGTCCGAGCAGGGGGCCTTGGGAAAAACTGTTTTTT. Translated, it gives CASSPSRGPWEKLFF.

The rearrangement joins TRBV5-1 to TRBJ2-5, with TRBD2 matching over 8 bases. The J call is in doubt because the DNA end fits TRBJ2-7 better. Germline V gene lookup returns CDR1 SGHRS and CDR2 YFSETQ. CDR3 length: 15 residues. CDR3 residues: CASSPLSGTDYEQYF. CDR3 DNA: TGCGCCAGCAGCCCCCTTAGCGGGACCGATTACGAGCAGTACTTC.

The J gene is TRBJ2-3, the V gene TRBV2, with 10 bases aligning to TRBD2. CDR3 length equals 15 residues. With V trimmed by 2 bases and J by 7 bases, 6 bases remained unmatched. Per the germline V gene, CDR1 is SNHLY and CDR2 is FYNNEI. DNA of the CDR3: TGTGCCAGCAGTGAAACGGCTAGCGGGAGAAATACGCAGTATTTT. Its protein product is CASSETASGRNTQYF. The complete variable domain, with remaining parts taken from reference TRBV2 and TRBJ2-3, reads EPEVTQTPSHQVTQMGQEVILRCVPISNHLYFYWYRQILGQKVEFLVSFYNNEISEKSEIFDDQFSVERPDGSNFTLKIRSTKLEDSAMYFCASSETASGRNTQYFGPGTRLTVL.

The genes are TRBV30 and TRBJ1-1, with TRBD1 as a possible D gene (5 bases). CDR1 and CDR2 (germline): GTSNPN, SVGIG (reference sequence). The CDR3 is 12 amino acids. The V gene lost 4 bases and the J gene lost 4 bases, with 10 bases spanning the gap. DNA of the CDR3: TGTGCCTGGACTGATCAGGGCACTGAAGCTTTCTTT. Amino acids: CAWTDQGTEAFF.

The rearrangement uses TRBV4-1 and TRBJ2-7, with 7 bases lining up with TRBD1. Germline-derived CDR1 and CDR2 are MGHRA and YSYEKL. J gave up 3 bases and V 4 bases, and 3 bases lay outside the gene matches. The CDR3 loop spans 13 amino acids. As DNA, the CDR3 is TGCGCCAGCAGCCCCGGGACAGACTACGAGCAGTACTTC. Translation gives CASSPGTDYEQYF.

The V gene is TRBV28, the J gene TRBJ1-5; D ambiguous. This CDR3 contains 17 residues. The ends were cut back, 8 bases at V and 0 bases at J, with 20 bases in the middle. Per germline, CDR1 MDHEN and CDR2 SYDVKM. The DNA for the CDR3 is TGTGCCAGCCGAACTACCTTGAGGGTGGATAGCAATCAGCCCCAGCATTTT. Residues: CASRTTLRVDSNQPQHF.

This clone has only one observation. CDR3 sequence: CASSQTSGTYNEQFF. CDR3 nucleotide sequence: TGTGCCAGCAGCCAAACTAGCGGGACTTACAATGAGCAGTTCTTC. The rearrangement links TRBV5-4 to TRBJ2-1, with 10 bases lining up with TRBD2. The germline V gene has CDR1 SGHNT and CDR2 YYREEE (reference sequence). The CDR3 sequence is 15 residues long. V lost 4 bases and J lost 4; bases outside the gene matches: 5.

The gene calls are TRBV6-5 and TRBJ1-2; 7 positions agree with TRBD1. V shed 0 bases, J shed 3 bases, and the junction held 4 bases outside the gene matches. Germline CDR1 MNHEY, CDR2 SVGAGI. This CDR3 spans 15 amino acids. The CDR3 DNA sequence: TGTGCCAGCAGTTACTCATACAGGGGTTACTATGGCTACACCTTC. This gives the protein CASSYSYRGYYGYTF.

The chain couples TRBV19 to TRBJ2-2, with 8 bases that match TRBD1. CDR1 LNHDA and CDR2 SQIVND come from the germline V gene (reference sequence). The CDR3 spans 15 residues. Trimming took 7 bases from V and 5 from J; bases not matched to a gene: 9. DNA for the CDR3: TGTGCCAGTATTCGGGGACAGGTGGGAACCGGGGAGCTGTTTTTT. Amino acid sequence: CASIRGQVGTGELFF.